The clone carrying this TCR beta chain has a single count. Its antigen remains unknown. Clones were sequenced by immunoSEQ multiplex PCR, and TCRdb holds only the in-frame ones, with some missing. This table has approximately 110,000 clones, around 90% appearing once. This CDR3 is built from 15 residues. Germline V gives CDR1 GTSNPN, CDR2 SVGIG (reference sequence). Trimming removed 4 bases from V and 4 bases from J; junction bases left unmatched: 6. The sample originates from a study of T cell responses to AZD1222 COVID-19 vaccine. The study, taken as a whole, reports: Every sample of the repertoires postdated the peak T cell response. In a largely white British group with more females than males, clonal diversity was possibly underestimated. Baseline serostatus was positive in only a handful of AZD1222 recipients. An increase in Spike-specific TCR breadth and depth was observed after two AZD1222 doses.

The TCR sequence derives from an adult in good health. The V and J genes are TRBV30 and TRBJ2-3; 12 bases align to TRBD2. The starting material was peripheral blood, obtained on day 0 of MenACWY control vaccination. CDR3 DNA sequence: TGTGCCTGGACTAAACTAGCGGGGGGAGCAGATACGCAGTATTTT. Translation gives CAWTKLAGGADTQYF. Full variable domain (remainder filled in from reference TRBV30 and TRBJ2-3): SQTIHQWPATLVQPVGSPLSLECTVEGTSNPNLYWYRQAAGRGLQLLFYSVGIGQISSEVPQNLSASRPQDRQFILSSKKLLLSDSGFYLCAWTKLAGGADTQYFGPGTRLTVL.